The T cell receptor beta chain described here comes from a study of blood T cell repertoires in COVID-19. This clone was found a few times. The data were produced by immunoSEQ multiplex PCR, yet TCRdb's version contains in-frame clones alone and is incomplete. The sample has about 300,000 clones; approximately 88% are singletons. Participants reported their clinical history, and cohort assignment relied on those reports. The CDR3 is 11 residues long. V was clipped by 5 bases and J by 8 bases, with 7 bases between them. Looked up from germline, CDR1 is SNHLY and CDR2 is FYNNEI. The V call is TRBV2, the J call TRBJ1-5; tentative D call: TRBD1 (6 bases). Sequencing was done on a sample of PBMCs or T cells enriched from blood (not recorded which). The sequence derives from a man aged 60 to 69 who had recovered from COVID-19. The CDR3 here is CASSRDKPQHF. The CDR3 region has the DNA TGTGCCAGCAGTCGGGACAAGCCCCAGCATTTT. Looking up the rest from reference TRBV2 and TRBJ1-5 gives the full variable domain: EPEVTQTPSHQVTQMGQEVILRCVPISNHLYFYWYRQILGQKVEFLVSFYNNEISEKSEIFDDQFSVERPDGSNFTLKIRSTKLEDSAMYFCASSRDKPQHFGDGTRLSIL.